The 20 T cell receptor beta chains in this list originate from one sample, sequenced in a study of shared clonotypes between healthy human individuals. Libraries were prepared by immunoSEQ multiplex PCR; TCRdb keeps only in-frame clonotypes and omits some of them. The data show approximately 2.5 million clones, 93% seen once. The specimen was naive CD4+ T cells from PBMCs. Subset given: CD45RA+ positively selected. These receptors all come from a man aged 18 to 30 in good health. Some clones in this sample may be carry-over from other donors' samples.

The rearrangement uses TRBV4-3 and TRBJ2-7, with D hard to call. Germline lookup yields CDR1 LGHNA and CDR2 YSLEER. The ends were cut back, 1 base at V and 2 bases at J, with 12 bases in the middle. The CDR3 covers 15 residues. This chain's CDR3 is CASSQVASFAYEQYF. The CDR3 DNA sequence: TGCGCCAGCAGCCAAGTAGCCAGTTTCGCCTACGAGCAGTACTTC.

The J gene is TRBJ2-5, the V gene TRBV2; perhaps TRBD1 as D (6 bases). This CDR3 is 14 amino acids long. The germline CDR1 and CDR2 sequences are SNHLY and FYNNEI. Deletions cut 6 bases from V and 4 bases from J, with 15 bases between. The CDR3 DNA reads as TGTGCCAGCAGGAACAGGGTGGGGGCAGAGACCCAGTACTTC. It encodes CASRNRVGAETQYF.

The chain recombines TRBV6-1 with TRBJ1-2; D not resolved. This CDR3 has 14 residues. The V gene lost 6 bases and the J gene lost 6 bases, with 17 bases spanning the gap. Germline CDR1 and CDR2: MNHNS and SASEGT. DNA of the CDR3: TGTGCCAGCAGCGCCGGGCAGGCCCCGGATGGCTACACCTTC. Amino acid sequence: CASSAGQAPDGYTF.

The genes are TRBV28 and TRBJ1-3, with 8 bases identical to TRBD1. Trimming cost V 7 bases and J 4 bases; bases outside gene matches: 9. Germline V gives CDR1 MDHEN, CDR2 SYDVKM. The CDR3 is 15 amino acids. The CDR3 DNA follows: TGTGCCAGCACCCCCACAGACAGGGGAGGAAACACCATATATTTT. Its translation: CASTPTDRGGNTIYF.

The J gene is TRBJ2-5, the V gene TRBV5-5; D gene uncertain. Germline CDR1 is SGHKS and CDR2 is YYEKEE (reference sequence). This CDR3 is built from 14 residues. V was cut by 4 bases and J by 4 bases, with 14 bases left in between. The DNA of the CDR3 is TGTGCCAGCAGCGCCGGGTGGAGCCGAGAGACCCAGTACTTC. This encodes CASSAGWSRETQYF.

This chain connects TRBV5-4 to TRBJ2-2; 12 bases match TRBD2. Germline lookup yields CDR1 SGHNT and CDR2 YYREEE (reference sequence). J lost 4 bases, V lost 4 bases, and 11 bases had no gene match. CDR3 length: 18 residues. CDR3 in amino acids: CASSKATSGSRSTGELFF. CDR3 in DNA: TGTGCCAGCAGCAAAGCGACTAGCGGGAGTCGGAGCACCGGGGAGCTGTTTTTT.

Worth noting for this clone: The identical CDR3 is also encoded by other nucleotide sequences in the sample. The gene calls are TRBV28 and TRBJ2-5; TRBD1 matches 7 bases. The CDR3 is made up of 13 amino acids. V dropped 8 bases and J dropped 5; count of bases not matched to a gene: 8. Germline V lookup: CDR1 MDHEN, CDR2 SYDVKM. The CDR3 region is CASYRQGRETQYF. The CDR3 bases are TGTGCCAGCTACAGACAGGGCCGCGAGACCCAGTACTTC.

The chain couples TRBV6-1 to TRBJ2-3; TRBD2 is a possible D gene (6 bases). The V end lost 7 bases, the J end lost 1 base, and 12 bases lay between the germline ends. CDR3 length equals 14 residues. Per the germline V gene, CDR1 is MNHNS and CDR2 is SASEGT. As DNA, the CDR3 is TGTGCCAGCATAAATAGCGGAGGCACAGATACGCAGTATTTT. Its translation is CASINSGGTDTQYF.

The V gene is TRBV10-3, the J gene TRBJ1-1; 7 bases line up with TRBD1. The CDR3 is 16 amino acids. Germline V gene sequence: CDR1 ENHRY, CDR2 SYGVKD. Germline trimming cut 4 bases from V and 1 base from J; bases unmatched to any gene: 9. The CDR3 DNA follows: TGTGCCATCAGTGGACACCGGGACAGAGAGAACACTGAAGCTTTCTTT. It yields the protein CAISGHRDRENTEAFF.

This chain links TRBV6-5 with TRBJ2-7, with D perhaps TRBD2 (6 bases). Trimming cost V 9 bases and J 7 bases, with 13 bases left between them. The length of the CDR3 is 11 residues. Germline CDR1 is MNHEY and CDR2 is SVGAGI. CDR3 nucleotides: TGTGCCAGTTCGGGAGTAAGTGAGCAGTACTTC. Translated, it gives CASSGVSEQYF.

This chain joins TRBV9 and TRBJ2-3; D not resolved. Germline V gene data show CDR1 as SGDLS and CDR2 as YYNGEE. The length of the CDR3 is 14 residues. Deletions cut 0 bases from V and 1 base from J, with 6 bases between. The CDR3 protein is CASSVADRTDTQYF. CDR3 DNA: TGTGCCAGCAGCGTAGCTGACCGCACAGATACGCAGTATTTT.

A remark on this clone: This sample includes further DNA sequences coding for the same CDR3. In DNA form, the CDR3 reads TGCAGCGTTGCCCCTAGCTCCTACGAGCAGTACTTC. Protein product: CSVAPSSYEQYF. J is TRBJ2-7 and V is TRBV29-1; D call uncertain. Germline-derived CDR1 and CDR2 are SQVTM and ANQGSEA. V shed 4 bases and J shed 0 bases, with 7 bases lying between them. The CDR3 is 12 amino acids.

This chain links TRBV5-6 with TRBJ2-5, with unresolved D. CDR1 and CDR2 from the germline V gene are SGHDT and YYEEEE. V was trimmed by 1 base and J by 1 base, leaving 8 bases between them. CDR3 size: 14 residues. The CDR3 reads CASSLSVFQETQYF. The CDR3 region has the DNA TGTGCCAGCAGCTTGTCCGTCTTCCAAGAGACCCAGTACTTC.

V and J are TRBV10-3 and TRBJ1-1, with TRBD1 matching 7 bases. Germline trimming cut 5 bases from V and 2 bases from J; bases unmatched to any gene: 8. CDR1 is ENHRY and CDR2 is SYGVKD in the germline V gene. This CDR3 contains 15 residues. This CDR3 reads CAISREGQPNTEAFF. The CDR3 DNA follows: TGTGCCATCAGTAGAGAGGGACAGCCTAACACTGAAGCTTTCTTT.

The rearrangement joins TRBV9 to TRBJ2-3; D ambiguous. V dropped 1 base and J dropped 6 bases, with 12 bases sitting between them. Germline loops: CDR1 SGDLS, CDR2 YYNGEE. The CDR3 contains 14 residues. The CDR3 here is CASSVRAQGDTQYF. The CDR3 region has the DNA TGTGCCAGCAGCGTACGGGCCCAAGGGGATACGCAGTATTTT.

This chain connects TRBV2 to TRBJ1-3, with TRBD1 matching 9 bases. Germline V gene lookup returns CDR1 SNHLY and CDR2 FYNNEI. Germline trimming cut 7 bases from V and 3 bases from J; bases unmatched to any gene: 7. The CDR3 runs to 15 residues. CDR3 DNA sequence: TGTGCCAGCACTTTACAGGGGGCGGGTGGAAACACCATATATTTT. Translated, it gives CASTLQGAGGNTIYF.

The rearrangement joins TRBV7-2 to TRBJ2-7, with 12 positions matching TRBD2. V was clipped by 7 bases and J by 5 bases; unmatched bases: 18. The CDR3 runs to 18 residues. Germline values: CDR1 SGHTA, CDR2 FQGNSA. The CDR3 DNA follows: TGTGCCAGCACCCCGGACCCGAGACTAGCGGGAGAACCCCACGAGCAGTACTTC. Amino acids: CASTPDPRLAGEPHEQYF.

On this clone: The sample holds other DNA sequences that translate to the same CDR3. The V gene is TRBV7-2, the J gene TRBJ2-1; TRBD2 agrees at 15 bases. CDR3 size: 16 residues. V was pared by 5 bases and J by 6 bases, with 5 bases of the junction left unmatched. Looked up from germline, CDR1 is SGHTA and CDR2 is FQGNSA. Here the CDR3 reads CASSPKGLAGGNEQFF. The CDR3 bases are TGTGCCAGCAGCCCGAAGGGACTAGCGGGAGGCAATGAGCAGTTCTTC.

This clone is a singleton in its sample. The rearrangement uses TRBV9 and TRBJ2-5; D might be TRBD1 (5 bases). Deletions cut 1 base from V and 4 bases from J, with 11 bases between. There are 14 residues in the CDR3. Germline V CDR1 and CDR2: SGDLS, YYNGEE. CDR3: CASSVTQDPETQYF. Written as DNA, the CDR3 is TGTGCCAGCAGCGTAACACAGGATCCAGAGACCCAGTACTTC. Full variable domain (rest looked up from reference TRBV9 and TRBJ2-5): DSGVTQTPKHLITATGQRVTLRCSPRSGDLSVYWYQQSLDQGLQFLIQYYNGEERAKGNILERFSAQQFPDLHSELNLSSLELGDSALYFCASSVTQDPETQYFGPGTRLLVL.

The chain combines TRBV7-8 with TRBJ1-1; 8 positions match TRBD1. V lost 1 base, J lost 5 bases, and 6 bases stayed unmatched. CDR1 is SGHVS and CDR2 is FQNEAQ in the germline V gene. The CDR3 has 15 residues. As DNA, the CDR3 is TGTGCCAGCAGCTTAGGATCAGGGGGCAATACTGAAGCTTTCTTT. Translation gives CASSLGSGGNTEAFF. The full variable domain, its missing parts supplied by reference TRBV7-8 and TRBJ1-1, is GAGVSQSPRYKVAKRGQDVALRCDPISGHVSLFWYQQALGQGPEFLTYFQNEAQLDKSGLPSDRFFAERPEGSVSTLKIQRTQQEDSAVYLCASSLGSGGNTEAFFGQGTRLTVV.